This T cell receptor beta chain comes out of a study of T cells in Graves' hyperthyroidism and ophthalmopathy. Background on the study: Blood was drawn when the patient was first diagnosed and still untreated.

From RNA transcripts, TCR beta CDR3 regions were amplified. In the first-round RT-PCR of the TCR CDR3, the HTBI primer set was used. Each CDR3 protein gets one entry after TCRdb re-called the multiplex PCR reads with MiXCR. The table has about 840,000 distinct CDR3 sequences, 38% seen once. Findings and caveats of the study: From stable hyperthyroidism, ophthalmopathy was set apart by a 13 V-J model.

With a duration under 2 months, the hyperthyroidism was newly diagnosed in patients aged 18 to 65. Patients with uncontrolled infections, other autoimmune diseases, pregnancy or lactation were excluded. The CDR3 sequence is 12 residues long. Germline V lookup: CDR1 SGHAT, CDR2 FQDESV (reference sequence). With 8 bases clipped from V and 4 bases from J, the junction kept 4 bases outside the gene matches. Concerning this clonotype: Its antigen is still unknown.

This chain connects TRBV11-1 to TRBJ1-2, with 7 bases that match TRBD1. Sequenced sample: blood. This TCR came from a man younger than 30 with Graves' hyperthyroidism. In DNA, the CDR3 is TGTGCCAGCCGACAGGGCCCCTATGGCTACACCTTC. It codes for CASRQGPYGYTF. The full variable domain, completed using reference TRBV11-1 and TRBJ1-2, is EAEVAQSPRYKITEKSQAVAFWCDPISGHATLYWYRQILGQGPELLVQFQDESVVDDSQLPKDRFSAERLKGVDSTLKIQPAELGDSAMYLCASRQGPYGYTFGSGTRLTVV.